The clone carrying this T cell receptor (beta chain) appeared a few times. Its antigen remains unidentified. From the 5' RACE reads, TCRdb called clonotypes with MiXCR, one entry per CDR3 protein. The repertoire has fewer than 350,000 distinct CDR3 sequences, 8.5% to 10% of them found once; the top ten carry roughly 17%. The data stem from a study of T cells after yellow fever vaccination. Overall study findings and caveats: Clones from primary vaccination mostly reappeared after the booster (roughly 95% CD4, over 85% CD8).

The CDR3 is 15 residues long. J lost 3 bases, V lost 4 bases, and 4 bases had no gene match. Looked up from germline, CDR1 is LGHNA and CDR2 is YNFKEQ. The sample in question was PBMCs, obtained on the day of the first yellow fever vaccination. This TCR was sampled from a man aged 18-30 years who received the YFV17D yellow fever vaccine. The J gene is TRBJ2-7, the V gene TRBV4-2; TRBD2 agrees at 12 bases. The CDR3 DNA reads TGTGCCAGCAGCCCGGGACTAGCGGGCGGCTACGAGCAGTACGTC. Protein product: CASSPGLAGGYEQYV.